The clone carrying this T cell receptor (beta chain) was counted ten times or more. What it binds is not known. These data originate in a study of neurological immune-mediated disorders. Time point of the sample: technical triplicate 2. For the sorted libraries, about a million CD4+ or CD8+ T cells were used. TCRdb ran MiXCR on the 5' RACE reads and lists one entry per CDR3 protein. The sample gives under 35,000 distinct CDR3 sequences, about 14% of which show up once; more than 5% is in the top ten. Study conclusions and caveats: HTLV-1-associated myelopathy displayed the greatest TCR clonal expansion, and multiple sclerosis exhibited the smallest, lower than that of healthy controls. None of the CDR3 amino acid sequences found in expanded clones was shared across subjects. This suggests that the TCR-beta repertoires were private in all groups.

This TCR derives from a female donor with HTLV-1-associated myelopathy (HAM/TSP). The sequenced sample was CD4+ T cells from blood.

For the CDR3, the DNA is TGTGCCAGTAGCCCGGGCGGTCCCCTCTCCTACAATGAGCAGTTCTTC. Its translation: CASSPGGPLSYNEQFF. V gene TRBV11-3 combines with J gene TRBJ2-1; D not certain. Germline CDR1 is SGHNT and CDR2 is YENEEA. This CDR3 is built from 16 residues. Trimming shortened V by 9 bases and J by 0 bases, and 18 bases separated the two germline ends.